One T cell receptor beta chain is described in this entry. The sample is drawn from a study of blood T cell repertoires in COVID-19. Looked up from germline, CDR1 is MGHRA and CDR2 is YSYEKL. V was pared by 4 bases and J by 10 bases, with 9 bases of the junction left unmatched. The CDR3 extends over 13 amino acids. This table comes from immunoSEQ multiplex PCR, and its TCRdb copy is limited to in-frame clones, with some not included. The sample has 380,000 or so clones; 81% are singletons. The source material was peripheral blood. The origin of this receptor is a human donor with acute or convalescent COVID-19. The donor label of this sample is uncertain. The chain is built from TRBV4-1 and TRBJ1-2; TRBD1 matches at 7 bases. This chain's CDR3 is CASSPETGLNYTF. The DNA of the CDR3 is TGCGCCAGCAGCCCCGAGACAGGGTTGAACTACACCTTC.